This entry concerns a single T cell receptor beta chain. The target antigen is unknown. This CDR3 contains 13 residues. With V trimmed by 10 bases and J by 5 bases, 6 bases remained unmatched. Germline V gene data show CDR1 as WNHNN and CDR2 as SYGVQD (reference sequence). Unfractionated whole blood served as the source for total RNA extraction. As the library was built, unique molecular identifiers were attached to individual cDNA molecules. Per the authors' pipeline: Just over 95,000 TCRs per sample was the median, with a range of 23,224 to 690,600. Via MiXCR, TCRdb re-called the 5' RACE reads, giving one row per CDR3 protein. TCRdb, not the authors, supplied the V and J calls. In the table there are about 110,000 distinct CDR3 sequences, around a fifth of which are singletons. This record comes from a study of human T cells and chemical hapten exposure. Study at large: TCR yields per sample varied, mainly owing to small pooled library volume differences.

Study-wide results and caveats: Sensitizing with DPC caused no change in TCRs above 1 in 1000 frequency.

The clonotype was recovered from a human donor in good health. The V and J genes are TRBV10-1 and TRBJ2-7, with 12 bases identical to TRBD1. CDR3 DNA: TGCGCCACCCGGGACAGGGGGCGCGACGAGCAGTACTTC. This translates into CATRDRGRDEQYF.